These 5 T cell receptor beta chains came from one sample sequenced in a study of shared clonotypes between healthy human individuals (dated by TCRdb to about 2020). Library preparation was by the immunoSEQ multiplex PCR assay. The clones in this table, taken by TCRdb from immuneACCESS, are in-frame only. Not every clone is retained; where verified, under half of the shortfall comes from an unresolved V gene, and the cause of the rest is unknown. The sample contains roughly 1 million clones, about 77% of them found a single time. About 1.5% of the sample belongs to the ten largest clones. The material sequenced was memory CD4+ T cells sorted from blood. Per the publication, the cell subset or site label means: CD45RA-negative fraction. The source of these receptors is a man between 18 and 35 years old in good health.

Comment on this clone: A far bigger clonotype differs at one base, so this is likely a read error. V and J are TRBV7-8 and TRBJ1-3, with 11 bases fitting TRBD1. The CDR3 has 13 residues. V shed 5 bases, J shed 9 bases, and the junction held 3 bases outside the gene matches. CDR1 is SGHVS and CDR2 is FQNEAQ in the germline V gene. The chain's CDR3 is CASSTGQGGTIYF. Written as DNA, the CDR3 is TGTGCCAGCAGCACGGGACAGGGGGGCACCATATATTTT.

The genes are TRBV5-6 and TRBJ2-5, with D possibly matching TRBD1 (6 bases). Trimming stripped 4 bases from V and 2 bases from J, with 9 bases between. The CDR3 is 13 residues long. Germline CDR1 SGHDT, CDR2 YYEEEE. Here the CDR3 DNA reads TGTGCCAGCAGCGGACAGCTACAAGAGACCCAGTACTTC. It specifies CASSGQLQETQYF.

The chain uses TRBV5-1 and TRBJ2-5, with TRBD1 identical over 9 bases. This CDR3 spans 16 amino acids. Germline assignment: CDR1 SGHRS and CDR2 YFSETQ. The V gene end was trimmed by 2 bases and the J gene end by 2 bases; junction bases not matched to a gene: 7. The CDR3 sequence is CASSFGDRAIQETQYF. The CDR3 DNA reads TGCGCCAGCAGCTTTGGGGACAGGGCCATACAAGAGACCCAGTACTTC.

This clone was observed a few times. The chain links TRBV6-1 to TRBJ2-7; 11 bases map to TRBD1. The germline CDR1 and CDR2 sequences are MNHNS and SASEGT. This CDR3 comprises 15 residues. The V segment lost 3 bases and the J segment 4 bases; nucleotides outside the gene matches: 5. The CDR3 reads CASSDLDRGPYEQYF. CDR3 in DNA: TGTGCCAGCAGTGATTTGGACAGGGGGCCTTACGAGCAGTACTTC.

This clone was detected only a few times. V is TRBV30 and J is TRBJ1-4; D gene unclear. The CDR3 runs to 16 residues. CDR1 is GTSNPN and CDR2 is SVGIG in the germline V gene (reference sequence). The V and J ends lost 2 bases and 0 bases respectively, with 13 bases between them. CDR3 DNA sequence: TGTGCCTGGAGTAAGGGTCTCCAGACAACTAATGAAAAACTGTTTTTT. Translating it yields CAWSKGLQTTNEKLFF.